This T cell receptor (beta chain) was documented in a study of shared clonotypes between healthy human individuals. General study points: Only blood was sampled; tissue repertoires likely differ.

Worth noting for this clone: The antigen remains undetermined.

After removal of 5 bases from V and 2 bases from J, the junction contained 3 bases not matched to a gene. The germline gives CDR1 SEHNR, CDR2 FQNEAQ (reference sequence). CDR3 length equals 14 residues. Generated by immunoSEQ multiplex PCR, the TCRdb table keeps only in-frame clones and is missing some. The sample yields 2 million to 2.5 million clones, roughly 95% seen once. Sequenced: naive CD4+ T cells sorted from blood. Noted subset: CD45RA+ positively selected. The J gene is TRBJ1-2, the V gene TRBV7-9; 9 bases are shared with TRBD1. This receptor was taken from a man aged 18 to 29 in good health. CDR3 in DNA: TGTGCCAGCAGCCCGGACAGGGGAAACTATGGCTACACCTTC. Encoded protein: CASSPDRGNYGYTF.